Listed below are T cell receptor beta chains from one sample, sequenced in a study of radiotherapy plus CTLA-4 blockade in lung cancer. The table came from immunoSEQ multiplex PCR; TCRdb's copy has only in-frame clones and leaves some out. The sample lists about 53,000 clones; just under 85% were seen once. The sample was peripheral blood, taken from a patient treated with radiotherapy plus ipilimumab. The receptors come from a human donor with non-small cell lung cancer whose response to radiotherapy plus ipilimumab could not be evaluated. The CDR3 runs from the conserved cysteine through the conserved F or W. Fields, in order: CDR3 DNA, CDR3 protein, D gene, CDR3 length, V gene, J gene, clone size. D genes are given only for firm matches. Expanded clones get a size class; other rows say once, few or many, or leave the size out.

TGTGCCAGCAGTTTTTTACTTGCGGGAGGTCCGGAGCAGTTCTTC	CASSFLLAGGPEQFF	TRBD2	15	TRBV28	TRBJ2-1	NA
TGTGCCAGCAGTGAACCGTCCTGGGGGACTAGCGGGAGTTCGAGGAATGAGCAGTTCTTC	CASSEPSWGTSGSSRNEQFF	TRBD2	20	TRBV2	TRBJ2-1	NA
TGTGCCAGCAGCCAAAATACGGGACAGACGAACGAGCAGTACTTC	CASSQNTGQTNEQYF	TRBD1	15	TRBV11-3	TRBJ2-7	NA
TGTGCCAGTAGTATCGGAGGCGGGGGCAAGTTCTTC	CASSIGGGGKFF	NA	12	TRBV19	TRBJ2-1	NA
TGTGCCAGCAGTGAGGGGGCACAGGGTCGCGGCTACACCTTC	CASSEGAQGRGYTF	NA	14	TRBV25-1	TRBJ1-2	NA
TGTGCCAGCAGCGTTCGACAGGCTGGAAACACCATATATTTT	CASSVRQAGNTIYF	NA	14	TRBV9	TRBJ1-3	NA
TGTGCCAGCAGCAAACCGGGGGACCCCGCAAGTTTCAGGGAGCAGTTCTTC	CASSKPGDPASFREQFF	NA	17	TRBV21-1	TRBJ2-1	NA
TGTGCCAGCAGCCCCGCCGAGCGGCGCACCGGGGAGCTGTTTTTT	CASSPAERRTGELFF	NA	15	TRBV14	TRBJ2-2	NA
TGCGCCAGCAGCTTGGGAGGGTTCACCTATGGCTACACCTTC	CASSLGGFTYGYTF	NA	14	TRBV5-4	TRBJ1-2	NA
TGTGCCAGCAGTTTGGGACAGGGCTTTCGGCAGCCCCAGCATTTT	CASSLGQGFRQPQHF	TRBD1	15	TRBV28	TRBJ1-5	NA
TGTGCCAGCAGCGTAGAGGCGGGAGGGACAGATACGCAGTATTTT	CASSVEAGGTDTQYF	TRBD2	15	TRBV9	TRBJ2-3	once
TGTGCCAGCGGCAGGGCTTTTCGCAATCAGCCCCAGCATTTT	CASGRAFRNQPQHF	NA	14	TRBV28	TRBJ1-5	NA
TGCGCCAGCAGCCCGGGGCAGGGGGACACCGGGGAGCTGTTTTTT	CASSPGQGDTGELFF	TRBD1	15	TRBV5-1	TRBJ2-2	few
TGTGCCAGCAGCTTAGTTCACCGGGGAAACACCATATATTTT	CASSLVHRGNTIYF	NA	14	TRBV11-2	TRBJ1-3	NA
TGTGCCAGCAGCGTAGAAGAGGGCACTCAAGCTTTCTTT	CASSVEEGTQAFF	NA	13	TRBV9	TRBJ1-1	NA
TGTGCCAGCAAGGGGCCGGGGGGAGACACCGGGGAGCTGTTTTTT	CASKGPGGDTGELFF	TRBD2	15	TRBV2	TRBJ2-2	NA
TGTGCCAGTCGGGGGACAGGCTCCTACGAGCAGTACTTC	CASRGTGSYEQYF	TRBD1	13	TRBV2	TRBJ2-7	once
TGCGCCAGCAGCTCGAGGGGGAACGAGCAGTACTTC	CASSSRGNEQYF	NA	12	TRBV5-1	TRBJ2-7	NA
TGTGCCAGCAGTCCCCGATCCGGGACAGAAAACACTGAAGCTTTCTTT	CASSPRSGTENTEAFF	TRBD1	16	TRBV28	TRBJ1-1	NA
TGCGCCAGCAGCCAAGATACAGGCTCCTACAATGAGCAGTTCTTC	CASSQDTGSYNEQFF	NA	15	TRBV4-3	TRBJ2-1	NA
TGTGCCAGCAGCTTAGCGGGGCAGGTAAATGGCTACACCTTC	CASSLAGQVNGYTF	NA	14	TRBV7-9	TRBJ1-2	NA
TGTGCCAGCAGCGTGGGGACTAGGACCGGGGAGCTGTTTTTT	CASSVGTRTGELFF	TRBD2	14	TRBV9	TRBJ2-2	NA
TGTGCCAGCAGCCCCGGGACAGGGGCCTACAATGAGCAGTTCTTC	CASSPGTGAYNEQFF	TRBD1	15	TRBV7-3	TRBJ2-1	once
TGTGCCAGCAGTTTGTGGACCTCGGGGACTTTCTATGGCTACACCTTC	CASSLWTSGTFYGYTF	NA	16	TRBV28	TRBJ1-2	NA
TGTGCCAGCAGCTTAGTAGTGACAATTATGAACACTGAAGCTTTCTTT	CASSLVVTIMNTEAFF	NA	16	TRBV7-8	TRBJ1-1	NA
TGTGCCAGCAGCCCCGACGTAGGACTAGCGGGCAAAGCAGGAGCTTACGAGCAGTACTTC	CASSPDVGLAGKAGAYEQYF	TRBD2	20	TRBV4-2	TRBJ2-7	once
TGTGCCAGTACTAGACAGGGGACAGATACGCAGTATTTT	CASTRQGTDTQYF	TRBD1	13	TRBV28	TRBJ2-3	NA
TGTGCCAGCAGCCTGGCTCTGGACTCACCAGAGGCAGATACGCAGTATTTT	CASSLALDSPEADTQYF	NA	17	TRBV5-8	TRBJ2-3	NA
TGTGCCAGCAGTTCTGGCGGGAGGGCCAACACCGGGGAGCTGTTTTTT	CASSSGGRANTGELFF	TRBD2	16	TRBV28	TRBJ2-2	once
TGTGCCAGCAGCGTAGGGAGGCCTAGCACAGATACGCAGTATTTT	CASSVGRPSTDTQYF	NA	15	TRBV9	TRBJ2-3	NA
TGTGCCAGCAGTTTATCGTCAGGGGTAGTGAACACTGAAGCTTTCTTT	CASSLSSGVVNTEAFF	NA	16	TRBV27	TRBJ1-1	NA
TGTGCCAGCAGCTTAGCGCACGACAGGCAGCTAGCCAAAAACATTCAGTACTTC	CASSLAHDRQLAKNIQYF	NA	18	TRBV7-9	TRBJ2-4	NA
TGTGCCAGCAGCTTACGGGGGGTCGGAGAGACCCAGTACTTC	CASSLRGVGETQYF	TRBD2	14	TRBV7-9	TRBJ2-5	NA
TGTGCCAGTAGTATAGGGGCATCGGGAGTGGGGCCCCAGCATTTT	CASSIGASGVGPQHF	NA	15	TRBV19	TRBJ1-5	NA
TGTGCCAAACACAACGAGCAGTACTTC	CAKHNEQYF	NA	9	TRBV19	TRBJ2-7	NA
TGTGCCAGCAGTTTATCGTCGAGTCCAGATACGCAGTATTTT	CASSLSSSPDTQYF	NA	14	TRBV27	TRBJ2-3	NA
TGTGCCAGCTCACCACCGGGGTCTGGGACAGGGGTGAGCTATGGCTACACCTTC	CASSPPGSGTGVSYGYTF	TRBD1	18	TRBV18	TRBJ1-2	few
TGTGCCAGCAGTCCCCGCAGGACTGAAGCTTTCTTT	CASSPRRTEAFF	NA	12	TRBV28	TRBJ1-1	NA
TGTGCCATCAGTGAGTCCAGGGGTGGACAGCCCCAGCATTTT	CAISESRGGQPQHF	NA	14	TRBV10-3	TRBJ1-5	NA
TGTGCCAGCAGCCCGGACAGGGGCACTGAAGCTTTCTTT	CASSPDRGTEAFF	TRBD1	13	TRBV11-1	TRBJ1-1	NA
TGTGCCAGCGGGGGGACTAGCGGGATTTACAATGAGCAGTTCTTC	CASGGTSGIYNEQFF	TRBD2	15	TRBV28	TRBJ2-1	once
TGCGCCAGCAGCCGCAACAGGGTCCCCTCTGGGGCCAACGTCCTGACTTTC	CASSRNRVPSGANVLTF	NA	17	TRBV4-1	TRBJ2-6	NA
TGTGCCAGCAGCTACGGGGATAGCGCATACAATGAGCAGTTCTTC	CASSYGDSAYNEQFF	NA	15	TRBV5-4	TRBJ2-1	NA
TGTGCCAGCAGTGAAGCAGGAACCGGCTCACCCCTCCACTTT	CASSEAGTGSPLHF	NA	14	TRBV25-1	TRBJ1-6	once
TGTGCCAGCAGCCAAGGCGGAGGGGTGCAGTTCTTC	CASSQGGGVQFF	NA	12	TRBV9	TRBJ2-1	NA
TGTGCCAGCAGCTTAAAAGGGGAAACCTACGAGCAGTACTTC	CASSLKGETYEQYF	NA	14	TRBV7-9	TRBJ2-7	NA
TGCGCCAGCAGCTCAGACAGATCATCCTACAATGAGCAGTTCTTC	CASSSDRSSYNEQFF	NA	15	TRBV5-1	TRBJ2-1	NA
TGTGCCAGCAGCTTGGAGGTGAAGGGGTTGGCCGGGGAGCTGTTTTTT	CASSLEVKGLAGELFF	NA	16	TRBV5-6	TRBJ2-2	NA
TGTGCCAGCAGCTTAAATCTCGGAGACAGGGGGAGATTATCGCAGTACTTC	CASSLNLGDRGRLSQYF	TRBD1	17	TRBV7-2	TRBJ2-7	NA
TGTGCCAGCAGTGCCTCGACAGAAAATGAAGCTTTCTTT	CASSASTENEAFF	NA	13	TRBV6-4	TRBJ1-1	few
TGTGCCAGCTCATCGACAGGGGTTACCGAAGCTTTCTTT	CASSSTGVTEAFF	TRBD1	13	TRBV18	TRBJ1-1	NA
TGTGCCAGCACCAAAGAGGGGACTAGCGGGAGCTTCCAAGAGACCCAGTACTTC	CASTKEGTSGSFQETQYF	NA	18	TRBV21-1	TRBJ2-5	NA
TGTGCCATCAGTGAGCCGAGGGACAGCTCCACAGATACGCAGTATTTT	CAISEPRDSSTDTQYF	TRBD1	16	TRBV10-3	TRBJ2-3	NA
TGTGCCAGCAGCGTAGGACGGACATCCTACGAGCAGTACTTC	CASSVGRTSYEQYF	NA	14	TRBV5-6	TRBJ2-7	NA
TGTGCCAGCAGTTTTGGTAGTGCAACTAATGAAAAACTGTTTTTT	CASSFGSATNEKLFF	NA	15	TRBV28	TRBJ1-4	few
TGTGCCTGGAGTCGTGCTACTAGCGGGCCCTACAATGAGCAGTTCTTC	CAWSRATSGPYNEQFF	TRBD2	16	TRBV30	TRBJ2-1	NA
TGTGCCAGCAGTTTATTGACAGGGTTGTTCGAGTCGAACACTGAAGCTTTCTTT	CASSLLTGLFESNTEAFF	TRBD1	18	TRBV28	TRBJ1-1	NA